A selection of T cell receptor beta chains follows, all from one sample in a study of cytomegalovirus exposure and HLA in healthy donors. Data came from immunoSEQ multiplex PCR; TCRdb stores just in-frame clones and leaves some out. Of under 200,000 clones in the sample, around 75% were seen once. Sequenced material: PBMCs. The receptors derive from a female donor in good health and CMV-seronegative. CDR3s include the opening cysteine and the closing phenylalanine or tryptophan. The D gene is left open where the match is weak. A clone size is listed for some rows: how often the clone was seen (once, few, many), or a class if it is expanded.

. . TRBJ2-5 TRBV30 TGTGCCTGGAGTGTAGGGGACGGGGGGACCCAGTACTTC CAWSVGDGGTQYF
. . TRBJ2-7 TRBV27 TGTGCCAGCAGTTTAGATCCTCTAGCCGGGCGCGAGCAGTACTTC CASSLDPLAGREQYF
. TRBD1 TRBJ1-3 TRBV2 TGTGCCAGCACGCGACAGGGCTTCTCTGGAAACACCATATATTTT CASTRQGFSGNTIYF
. . TRBJ2-7 TRBV7-2 TGTGCCAGCAGGGGAGGCGGGACGGTACCCTACGAGCAGTACTTC CASRGGGTVPYEQYF
. TRBD1 TRBJ1-6 TRBV4-2 TGTGCCAGCAGCCAAGATACAGGGGTGGGATCACCCCTCCACTTT CASSQDTGVGSPLHF
. TRBD1 TRBJ1-1 TRBV6-6 TGTGCCAGCGACTCAGGGGGCTACGTGTGGACTGAAGCTTTCTTT CASDSGGYVWTEAFF
few . TRBJ1-1 TRBV2 TGTGCCAGCAGTCCCCGACAGGCTGGAAACACTGAAGCTTTCTTT CASSPRQAGNTEAFF
. TRBD1 TRBJ2-3 TRBV9 TGTGCCAGCAGCGGACAGGGGGCCGATAGCACAGATACGCAGTATTTT CASSGQGADSTDTQYF
few . TRBJ1-2 TRBV15 TGTGCCACCAGCAGGGGGGGACTCGTGGGCTACACCTTC CATSRGGLVGYTF
once . TRBJ2-7 TRBV14 TGTGCCAGCAGCCAAGATCTACGGGGCGAGCAGTACTTC CASSQDLRGEQYF
. . TRBJ1-1 TRBV29-1 TGCAGCGCCCTCGCGGGGGTTGGGACTGAAGCTTTCTTT CSALAGVGTEAFF
. TRBD1 TRBJ1-4 TRBV27 TGTGCCAGCAGTTTTGTCAGACGGAACAGGGGGCTTGACGAAAAACTGTTTTTT CASSFVRRNRGLDEKLFF
. . TRBJ2-5 TRBV4-3 TGCGCCAGCAGCCCGCAGGGGAGCCGGGAGACCCAGTACTTC CASSPQGSRETQYF
. . TRBJ2-5 TRBV6-1 TGTGCCAGCAGTGAGGGTAGGATCCCTAGAGAGACCCAGTACTTC CASSEGRIPRETQYF
few . TRBJ1-2 TRBV5-6 TGTGCCAGCAGCTTATTGGGGCTGGGTGGTCACTATGGCTACACCTTC CASSLLGLGGHYGYTF